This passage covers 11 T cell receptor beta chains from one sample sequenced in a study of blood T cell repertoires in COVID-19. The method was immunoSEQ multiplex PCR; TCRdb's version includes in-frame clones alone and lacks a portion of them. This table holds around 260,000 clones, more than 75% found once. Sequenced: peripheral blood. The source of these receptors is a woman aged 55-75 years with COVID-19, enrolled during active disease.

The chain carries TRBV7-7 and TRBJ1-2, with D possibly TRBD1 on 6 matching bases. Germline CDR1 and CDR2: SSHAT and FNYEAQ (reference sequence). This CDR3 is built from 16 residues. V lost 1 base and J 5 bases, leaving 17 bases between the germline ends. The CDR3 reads CASSLELRGTKYGYTF. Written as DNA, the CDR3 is TGTGCCAGCAGCTTAGAATTGCGGGGGACAAAGTATGGCTACACCTTC.

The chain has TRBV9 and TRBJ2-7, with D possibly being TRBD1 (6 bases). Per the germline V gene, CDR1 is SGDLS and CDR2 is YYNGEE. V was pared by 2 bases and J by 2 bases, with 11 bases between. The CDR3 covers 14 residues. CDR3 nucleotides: TGTGCCAGCAGCGTGACAGGTAAAACCTACGAGCAGTACTTC. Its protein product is CASSVTGKTYEQYF.

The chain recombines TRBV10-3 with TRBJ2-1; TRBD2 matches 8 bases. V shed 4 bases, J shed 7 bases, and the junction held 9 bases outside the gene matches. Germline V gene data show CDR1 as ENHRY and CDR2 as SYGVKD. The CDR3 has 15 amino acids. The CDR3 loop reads CAISAGTRSLNEQFF. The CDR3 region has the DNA TGTGCCATCAGTGCCGGGACTAGGTCACTAAATGAGCAGTTCTTC.

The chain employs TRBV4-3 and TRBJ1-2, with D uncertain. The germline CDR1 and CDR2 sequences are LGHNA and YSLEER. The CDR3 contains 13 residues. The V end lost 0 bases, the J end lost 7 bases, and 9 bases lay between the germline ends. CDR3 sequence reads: CASSQEVSGGYTF. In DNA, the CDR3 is TGCGCCAGCAGCCAAGAGGTTTCGGGTGGCTACACCTTC.

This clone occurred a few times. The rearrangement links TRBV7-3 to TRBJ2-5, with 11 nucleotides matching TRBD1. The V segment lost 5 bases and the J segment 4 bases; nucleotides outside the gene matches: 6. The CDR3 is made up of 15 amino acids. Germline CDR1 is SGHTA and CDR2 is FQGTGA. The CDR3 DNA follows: TGTGCCAGCAGCCCAGGACAGGGGGCGGCAGAGACCCAGTACTTC. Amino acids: CASSPGQGAAETQYF.

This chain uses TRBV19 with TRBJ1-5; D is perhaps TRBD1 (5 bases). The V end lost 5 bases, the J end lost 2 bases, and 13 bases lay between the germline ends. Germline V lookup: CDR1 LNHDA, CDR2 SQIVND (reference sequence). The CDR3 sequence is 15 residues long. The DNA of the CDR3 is TGTGCCAGTAGTCCCCAGGGAAGGGGCAATCAGCCCCAGCATTTT. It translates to CASSPQGRGNQPQHF.

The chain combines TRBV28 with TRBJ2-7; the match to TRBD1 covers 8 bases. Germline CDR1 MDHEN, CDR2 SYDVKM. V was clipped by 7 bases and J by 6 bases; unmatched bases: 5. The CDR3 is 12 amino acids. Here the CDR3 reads CASTPGTGEQYF. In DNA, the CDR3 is TGTGCCAGCACCCCAGGGACAGGCGAGCAGTACTTC.

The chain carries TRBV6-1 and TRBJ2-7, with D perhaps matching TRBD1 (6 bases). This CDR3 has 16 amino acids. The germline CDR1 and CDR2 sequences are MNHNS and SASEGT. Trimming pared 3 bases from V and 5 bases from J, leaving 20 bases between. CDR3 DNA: TGTGCCAGCAGTGAGGGCCCCCAGGGGTGGAGGAACGAGCAGTACTTC. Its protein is CASSEGPQGWRNEQYF.

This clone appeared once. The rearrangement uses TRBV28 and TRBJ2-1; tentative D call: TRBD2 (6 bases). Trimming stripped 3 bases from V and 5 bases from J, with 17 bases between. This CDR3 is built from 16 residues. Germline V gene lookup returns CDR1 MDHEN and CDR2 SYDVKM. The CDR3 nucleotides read TGTGCCAGCAGTTTGCGACTAGTTTTTGTCCACAATGAGCAGTTCTTC. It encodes CASSLRLVFVHNEQFF.

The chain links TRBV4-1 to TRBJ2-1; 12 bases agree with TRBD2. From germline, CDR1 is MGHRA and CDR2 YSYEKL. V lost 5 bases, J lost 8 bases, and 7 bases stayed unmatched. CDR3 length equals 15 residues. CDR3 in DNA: TGCGCCAGCAGCGAACTAGCGGGAGGTGTCTATGAGCAGTTCTTC. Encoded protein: CASSELAGGVYEQFF.

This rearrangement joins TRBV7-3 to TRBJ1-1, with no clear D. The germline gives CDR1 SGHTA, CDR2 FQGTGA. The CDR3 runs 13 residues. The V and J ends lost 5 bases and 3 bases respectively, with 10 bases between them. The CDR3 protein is CASSRDSYTEAFF. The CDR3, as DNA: TGTGCCAGCAGCCGAGACTCCTACACTGAAGCTTTCTTT.